The present TCR beta chain was sequenced within a study of T-cell reconstitution after alpha-beta-depleted transplantation in children. Per germline, CDR1 SEHNR and CDR2 FQNEAQ (reference sequence). V gave up 5 bases and J gave up 2 bases; unmatched junction bases: 6. The CDR3 totals 15 residues. TCRbeta library preparation incorporated unique molecular identifiers. TCRdb re-analysed the PCR reads in MiXCR, keeping a single row per CDR3 protein. The table lists some 830,000 distinct CDR3 sequences, 15% to 20% of them singletons. The V and J genes are TRBV7-9 and TRBJ2-1; TRBD2 matches at 7 bases. Sequencing was performed on PBMCs, mostly from graft donor cells, taken 360 days after TCRalphabeta/CD19-depleted stem cell transplant. This receptor was obtained from a male patient aged 10 to 17 who had a stem cell transplant for acute lymphoblastic leukemia, so the T cells may come from the graft donor. This chain's CDR3 is CASSTPGTTYNEQFF. CDR3 DNA sequence: TGTGCCAGCAGCACCCCTGGGACTACCTACAATGAGCAGTTCTTC.